The subject of this entry is one T cell receptor (beta chain). Germline CDR1 and CDR2: LGHNA and YSLEER. The length of the CDR3 is 14 residues. V shed 4 bases, J shed 8 bases, and the junction held 3 bases outside the gene matches. These data are taken from a study of CD8+ T cells in alopecia areata. Reverse transcribed after extraction, RNA yielded cDNA as the sequencing template. Sequencing was performed with immunoSEQ multiplex PCR; in TCRdb, only in-frame clones are kept and a portion is missing. The sample holds approximately 210,000 clones; just under 65% are singletons and the top ten take about 1.3%. Treatment: oral pan-JAK inhibitor, 5-10 mg twice daily.

This chain uses TRBV4-3 with TRBJ1-6; 9 bases fit TRBD1. This sequence originates from a human donor with alopecia areata. The sample was CD4+ T cells sorted from blood, taken around week 50, from a patient treated with tofacitinib. CDR3 sequence (DNA): TGCGCCAGCAGCCTCCGACAGGGGGATTCACCCCTCCACTTT. Amino acid sequence: CASSLRQGDSPLHF.